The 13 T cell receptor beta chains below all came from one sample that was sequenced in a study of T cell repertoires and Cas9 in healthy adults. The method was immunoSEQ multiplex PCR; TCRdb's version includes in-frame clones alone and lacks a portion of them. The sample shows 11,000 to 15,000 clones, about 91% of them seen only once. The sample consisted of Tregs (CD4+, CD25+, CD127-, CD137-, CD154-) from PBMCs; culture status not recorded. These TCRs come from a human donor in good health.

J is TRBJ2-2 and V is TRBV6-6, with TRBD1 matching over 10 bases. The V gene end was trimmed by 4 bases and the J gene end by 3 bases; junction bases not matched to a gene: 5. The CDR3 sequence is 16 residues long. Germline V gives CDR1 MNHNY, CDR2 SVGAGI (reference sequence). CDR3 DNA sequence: TGTGCCAGCAGTTCGGTGACAGGGGGCTACACCGGGGAGCTGTTTTTT. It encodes CASSSVTGGYTGELFF.

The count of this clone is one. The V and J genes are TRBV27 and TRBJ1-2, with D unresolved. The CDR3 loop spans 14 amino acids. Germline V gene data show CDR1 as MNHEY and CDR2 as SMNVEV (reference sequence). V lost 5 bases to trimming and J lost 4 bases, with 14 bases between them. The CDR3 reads CASSPAKAFYGYTF. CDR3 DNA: TGTGCCAGCAGTCCCGCTAAGGCCTTCTATGGCTACACCTTC.

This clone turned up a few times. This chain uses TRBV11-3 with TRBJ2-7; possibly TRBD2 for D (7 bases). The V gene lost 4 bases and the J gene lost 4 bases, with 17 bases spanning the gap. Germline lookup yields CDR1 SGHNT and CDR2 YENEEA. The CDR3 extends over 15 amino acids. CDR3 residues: CASSWGGAEVYEQYF. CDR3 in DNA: TGTGCCAGCAGCTGGGGGGGGGCCGAAGTATACGAGCAGTACTTC.

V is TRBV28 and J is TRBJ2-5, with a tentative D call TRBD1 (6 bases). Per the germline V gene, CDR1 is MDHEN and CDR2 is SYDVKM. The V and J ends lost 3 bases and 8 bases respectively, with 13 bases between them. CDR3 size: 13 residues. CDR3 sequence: CASSLDRRSTQYF. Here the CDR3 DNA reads TGTGCCAGCAGTTTGGACAGAAGGAGTACCCAGTACTTC.

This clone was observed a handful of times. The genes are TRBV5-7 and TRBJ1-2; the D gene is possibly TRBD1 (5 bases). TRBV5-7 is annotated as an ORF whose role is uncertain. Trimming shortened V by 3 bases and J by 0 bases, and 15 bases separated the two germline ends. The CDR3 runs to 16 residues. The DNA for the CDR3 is TGTGCCAGCAGCTGGTATGGGGGGTTAGCTAACTATGGCTACACCTTC. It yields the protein CASSWYGGLANYGYTF.

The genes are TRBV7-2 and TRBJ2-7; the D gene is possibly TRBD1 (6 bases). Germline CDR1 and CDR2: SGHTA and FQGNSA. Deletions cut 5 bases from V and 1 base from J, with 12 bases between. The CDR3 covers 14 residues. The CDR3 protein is CASSHGQSSYEQYF. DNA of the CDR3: TGTGCCAGCAGCCACGGACAGTCGTCCTACGAGCAGTACTTC.

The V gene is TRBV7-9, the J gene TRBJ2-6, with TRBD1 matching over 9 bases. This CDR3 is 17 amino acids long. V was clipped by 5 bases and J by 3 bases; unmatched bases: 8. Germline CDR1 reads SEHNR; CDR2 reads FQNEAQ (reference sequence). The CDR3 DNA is TGTGCCAGCAGCCCTTGGGACAGGGCGGGTGGGGCCAACGTCCTGACTTTC. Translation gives CASSPWDRAGGANVLTF.

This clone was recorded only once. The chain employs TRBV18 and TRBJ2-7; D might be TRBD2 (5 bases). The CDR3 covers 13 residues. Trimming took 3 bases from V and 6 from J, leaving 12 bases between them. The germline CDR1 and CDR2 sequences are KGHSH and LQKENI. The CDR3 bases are TGTGCCAGCTCACCGACTACAGCTTTCGAGCAGTACTTC. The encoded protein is CASSPTTAFEQYF.

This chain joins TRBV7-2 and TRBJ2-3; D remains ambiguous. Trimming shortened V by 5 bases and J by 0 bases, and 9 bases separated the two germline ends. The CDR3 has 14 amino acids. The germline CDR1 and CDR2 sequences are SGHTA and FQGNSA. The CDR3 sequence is CASSRGLSTDTQYF. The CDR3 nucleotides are TGTGCCAGCAGCCGTGGCCTTAGCACAGATACGCAGTATTTT.

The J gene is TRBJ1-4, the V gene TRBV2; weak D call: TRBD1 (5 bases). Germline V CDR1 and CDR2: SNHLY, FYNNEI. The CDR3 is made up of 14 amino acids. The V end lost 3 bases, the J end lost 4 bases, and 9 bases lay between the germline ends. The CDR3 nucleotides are TGTGCCAGCAGTGAGACAGCTAATAATGAAAAACTGTTTTTT. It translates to CASSETANNEKLFF.

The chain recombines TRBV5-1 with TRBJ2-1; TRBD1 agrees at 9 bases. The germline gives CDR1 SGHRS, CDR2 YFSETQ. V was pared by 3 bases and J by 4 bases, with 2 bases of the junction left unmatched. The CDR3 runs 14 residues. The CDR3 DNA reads TGCGCCAGCAGCTCCGGACAGGGGTACAATGAGCAGTTCTTC. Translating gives CASSSGQGYNEQFF.

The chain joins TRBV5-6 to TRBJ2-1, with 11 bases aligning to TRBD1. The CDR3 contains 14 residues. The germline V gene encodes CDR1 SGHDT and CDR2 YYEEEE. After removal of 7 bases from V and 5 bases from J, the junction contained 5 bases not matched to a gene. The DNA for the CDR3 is TGTGCCAGCTTCTGGACAGGGGGCCACAATGAGCAGTTCTTC. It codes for CASFWTGGHNEQFF.

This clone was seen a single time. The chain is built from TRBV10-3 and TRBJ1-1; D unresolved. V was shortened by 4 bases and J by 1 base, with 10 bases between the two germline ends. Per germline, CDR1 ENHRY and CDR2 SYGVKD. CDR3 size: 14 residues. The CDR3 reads CAISGGTRNTEAFF. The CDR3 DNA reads TGTGCCATCAGTGGAGGAACGAGGAACACTGAAGCTTTCTTT.